This T cell receptor beta chain was obtained from a study of T-cell reconstitution after alpha-beta-depleted transplantation in children. Study-level findings and limits: It was reported that alpha-beta T cells came from several hundred expanded graft clones (about two months after transplant). One year post-transplant, T-cell counts and diversity were largely derived from T cells produced anew.

For TCRbeta, the library was prepared with unique molecular identifiers. TCRdb re-called the PCR reads through MiXCR, storing one row per CDR3 protein. The sample includes 250,000 to 300,000 distinct CDR3 sequences, 6% to 10% of them seen just once. The V segment lost 3 bases and the J segment 0 bases; nucleotides outside the gene matches: 1. The length of the CDR3 is 14 residues. Per germline, CDR1 SGHTA and CDR2 FQGTGA. This clonotype was picked up many times. The antigen is undetermined. The sequence was obtained from a female patient younger than 10 who had a stem cell transplant for Fanconi anemia, so the T cells may come from the graft donor. The material sequenced was peripheral blood, taken 360 days after TCRalphabeta/CD19-depleted stem cell transplant. The rearrangement links TRBV7-3 to TRBJ1-1, with 7 bases fitting TRBD1. The CDR3 DNA reads TGTGCCAGCAGCTTCGACAGGGTGAACACTGAAGCTTTCTTT. This sequence encodes CASSFDRVNTEAFF.